The 4 T cell receptor beta chains below all came from one sample that was sequenced in a study of T cell responses to AZD1222 COVID-19 vaccine. Profiling relied on immunoSEQ multiplex PCR, and the TCRdb table lists in-frame clones only, not all of them. This repertoire shows roughly 120,000 clones, more than 75% found once; its top ten account for less than 4%. The starting material was peripheral blood, obtained 28 days after the second AZD1222 dose. These receptors all come from an adult who received the AZD1222 COVID-19 vaccine.

J is TRBJ1-4 and V is TRBV15; D may be TRBD1 (6 bases). In germline, CDR1 is LNHNV, CDR2 YYDKDF (reference sequence). The CDR3 totals 14 residues. Trimming took off 3 bases at V and 8 bases at J, with 13 bases between the two ends. CDR3 loop: CATSSEQGWEKLFF. The CDR3 DNA follows: TGTGCCACCAGCAGCGAACAGGGTTGGGAAAAACTGTTTTTT.

The V and J genes are TRBV18 and TRBJ2-3, with TRBD2 matching 13 bases. Germline V lookup: CDR1 KGHSH, CDR2 LQKENI. Losses at the gene ends were 2 bases for V and 6 bases for J; bases not matched to a gene: 2. This CDR3 region has 15 residues. The CDR3 DNA reads TGTGCCAGCTCACCAGAACTAGCGGGAGGGGATACGCAGTATTTT. Translating gives CASSPELAGGDTQYF.

This chain links TRBV6-5 with TRBJ1-3, with D unclear. Germline CDR1 reads MNHEY; CDR2 reads SVGAGI. V lost 7 bases and J lost 1, with 11 bases in between. This CDR3 contains 14 residues. CDR3 sequence: CASKGKESGNTIYF. The CDR3 DNA reads as TGTGCCAGCAAGGGCAAGGAGTCTGGAAACACCATATATTTT.

The chain uses TRBV2 and TRBJ1-1; no clear D gene. CDR3 size: 13 residues. CDR1 SNHLY and CDR2 FYNNEI come from the germline V gene. V dropped 4 bases and J dropped 3 bases, with 9 bases sitting between them. The CDR3 DNA sequence: TGTGCCAGCAGTGGGCGGACGGACACTGAAGCTTTCTTT. Protein sequence: CASSGRTDTEAFF.